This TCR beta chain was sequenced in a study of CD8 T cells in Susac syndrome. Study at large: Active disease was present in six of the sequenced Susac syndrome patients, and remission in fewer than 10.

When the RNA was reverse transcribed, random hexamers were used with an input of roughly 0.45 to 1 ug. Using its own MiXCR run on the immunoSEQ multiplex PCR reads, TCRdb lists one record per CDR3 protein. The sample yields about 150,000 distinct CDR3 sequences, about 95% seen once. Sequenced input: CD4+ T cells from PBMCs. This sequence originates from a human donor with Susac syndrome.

The CDR3 reads CSVKGGYGYTF. For the CDR3, the DNA is TGCAGCGTTAAAGGGGGCTATGGCTACACCTTC. V gene TRBV29-1 combines with J gene TRBJ1-2; tentative D call: TRBD1 (6 bases). V lost 5 bases to trimming and J lost 4 bases, with 8 bases between them. This CDR3 has 11 amino acids. Germline CDR1 reads SQVTM; CDR2 reads ANQGSEA.